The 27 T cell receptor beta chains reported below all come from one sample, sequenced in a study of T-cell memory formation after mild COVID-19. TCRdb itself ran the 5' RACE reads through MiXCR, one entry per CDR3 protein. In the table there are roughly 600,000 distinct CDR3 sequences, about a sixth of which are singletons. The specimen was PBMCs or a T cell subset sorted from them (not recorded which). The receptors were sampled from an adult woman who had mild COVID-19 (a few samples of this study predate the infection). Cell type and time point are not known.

CDR3 sequence reads: CASPEPSGSGNTIYF. The DNA for the CDR3 is TGTGCCAGTCCCGAGCCCTCAGGATCTGGAAACACCATATATTTT. The chain has TRBV7-9 and TRBJ1-3; D not resolved. Per the germline V gene, CDR1 is SEHNR and CDR2 is FQNEAQ (reference sequence). CDR3 length: 15 residues. V lost 9 bases and J lost 1, with 16 bases in between. The variable domain in full, completed from reference TRBV7-9 and TRBJ1-3, reads DTGVSQNPRHKITKRGQNVTFRCDPISEHNRLYWYRQTLGQGPEFLTYFQNEAQLEKSRLLSDRFSAERPKGSFSTLEIQRTEQGDSAMYLCASPEPSGSGNTIYFGEGSWLTVV.

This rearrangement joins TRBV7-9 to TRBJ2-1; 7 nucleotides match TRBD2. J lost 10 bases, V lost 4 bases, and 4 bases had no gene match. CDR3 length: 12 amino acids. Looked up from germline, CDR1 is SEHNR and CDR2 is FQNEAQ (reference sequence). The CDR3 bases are TGTGCCAGCAGCTCGACTAGCCGGGAGCAGTTCTTC. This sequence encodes CASSSTSREQFF.

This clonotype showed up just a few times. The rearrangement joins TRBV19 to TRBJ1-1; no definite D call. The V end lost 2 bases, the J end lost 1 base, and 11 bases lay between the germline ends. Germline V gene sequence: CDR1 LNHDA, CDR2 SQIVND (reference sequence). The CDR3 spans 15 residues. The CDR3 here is CASSISSVGNTEAFF. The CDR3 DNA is TGTGCCAGTAGTATAAGTTCAGTAGGGAACACTGAAGCTTTCTTT.

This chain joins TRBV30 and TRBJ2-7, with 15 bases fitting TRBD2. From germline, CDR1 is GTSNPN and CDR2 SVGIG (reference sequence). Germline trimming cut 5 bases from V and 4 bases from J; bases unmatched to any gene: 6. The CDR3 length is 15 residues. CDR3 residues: CAWSSGLAGGYEQYF. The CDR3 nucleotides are TGTGCCTGGTCCTCGGGACTAGCGGGAGGATACGAGCAGTACTTC.

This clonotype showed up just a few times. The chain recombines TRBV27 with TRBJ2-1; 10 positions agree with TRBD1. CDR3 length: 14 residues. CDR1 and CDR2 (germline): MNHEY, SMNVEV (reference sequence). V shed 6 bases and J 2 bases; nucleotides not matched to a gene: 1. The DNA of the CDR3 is TGTGCCAGCAGGGGGACAGGGGCCTACAATGAGCAGTTCTTC. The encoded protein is CASRGTGAYNEQFF.

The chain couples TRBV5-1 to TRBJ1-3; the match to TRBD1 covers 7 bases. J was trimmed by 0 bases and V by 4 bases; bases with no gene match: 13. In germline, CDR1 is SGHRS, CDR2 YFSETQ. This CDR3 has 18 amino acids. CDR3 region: CASSRTSTGLSSGNTIYF. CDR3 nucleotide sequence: TGCGCCAGCAGCCGCACCTCGACAGGGCTAAGCTCTGGAAACACCATATATTTT.

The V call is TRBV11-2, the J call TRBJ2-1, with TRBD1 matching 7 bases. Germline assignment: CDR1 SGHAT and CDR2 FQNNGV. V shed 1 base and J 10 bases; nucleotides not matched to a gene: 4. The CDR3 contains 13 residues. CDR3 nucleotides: TGTGCCAGCAGCTTAGGAGACAGGGTAGAGCAGTTCTTC. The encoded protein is CASSLGDRVEQFF.

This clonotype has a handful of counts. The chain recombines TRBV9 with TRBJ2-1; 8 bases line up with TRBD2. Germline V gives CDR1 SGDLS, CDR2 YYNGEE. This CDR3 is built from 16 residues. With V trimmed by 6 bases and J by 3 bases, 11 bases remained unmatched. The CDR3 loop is CASTQGLSGGYNEQFF. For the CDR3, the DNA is TGTGCCAGCACCCAGGGGCTCAGCGGGGGCTACAATGAGCAGTTCTTC.

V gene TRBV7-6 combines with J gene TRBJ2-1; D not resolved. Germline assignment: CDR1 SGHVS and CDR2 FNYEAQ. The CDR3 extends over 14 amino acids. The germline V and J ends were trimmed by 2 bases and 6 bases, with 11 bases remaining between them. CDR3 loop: CASSLSPVGNEQFF. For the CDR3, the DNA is TGTGCCAGCAGCTTATCCCCGGTTGGCAATGAGCAGTTCTTC.

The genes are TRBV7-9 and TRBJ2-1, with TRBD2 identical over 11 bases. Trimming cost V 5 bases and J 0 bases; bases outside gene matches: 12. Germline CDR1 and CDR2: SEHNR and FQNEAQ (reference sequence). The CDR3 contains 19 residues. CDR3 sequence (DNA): TGTGCCAGCAGCCGCTCAGTAGCGGGGGGGAATAACTCCTACAATGAGCAGTTCTTC. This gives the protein CASSRSVAGGNNSYNEQFF.

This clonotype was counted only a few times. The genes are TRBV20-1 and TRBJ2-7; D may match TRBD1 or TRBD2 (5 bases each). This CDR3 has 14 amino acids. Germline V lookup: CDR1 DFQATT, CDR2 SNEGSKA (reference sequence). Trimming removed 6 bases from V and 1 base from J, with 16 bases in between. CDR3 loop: CSAGQRGFSYEQYF. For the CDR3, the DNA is TGCAGTGCAGGTCAGAGGGGCTTTTCCTACGAGCAGTACTTC.

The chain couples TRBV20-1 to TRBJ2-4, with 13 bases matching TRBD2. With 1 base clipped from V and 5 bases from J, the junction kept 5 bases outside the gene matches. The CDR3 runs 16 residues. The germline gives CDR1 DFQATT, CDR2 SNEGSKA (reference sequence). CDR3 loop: CSARGTSGGTQNIQYF. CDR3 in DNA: TGCAGTGCTAGAGGGACTAGCGGGGGAACCCAAAACATTCAGTACTTC.

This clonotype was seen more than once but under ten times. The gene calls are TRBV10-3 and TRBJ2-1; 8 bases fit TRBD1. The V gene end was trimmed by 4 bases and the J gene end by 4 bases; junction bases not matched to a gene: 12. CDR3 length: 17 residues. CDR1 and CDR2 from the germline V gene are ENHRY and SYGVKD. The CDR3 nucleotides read TGTGCCATCAGTGGTAGACGGACAGGGCCCGGATACAATGAGCAGTTCTTC. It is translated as CAISGRRTGPGYNEQFF.

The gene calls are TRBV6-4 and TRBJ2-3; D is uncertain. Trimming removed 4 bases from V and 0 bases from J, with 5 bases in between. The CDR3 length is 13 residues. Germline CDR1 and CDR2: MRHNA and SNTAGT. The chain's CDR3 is CASSATSTDTQYF. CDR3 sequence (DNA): TGTGCCAGCAGTGCTACTAGCACAGATACGCAGTATTTT.

This CDR3 is CASSNREAWIYGYTF. CDR3 DNA sequence: TGTGCCAGTAGTAACAGGGAAGCGTGGATCTATGGCTACACCTTC. The V call is TRBV19, the J call TRBJ1-2; D is possibly TRBD1 (6 bases). The CDR3 runs to 15 residues. V was pared by 4 bases and J by 4 bases, with 16 bases between. Germline-derived CDR1 and CDR2 are LNHDA and SQIVND (reference sequence).

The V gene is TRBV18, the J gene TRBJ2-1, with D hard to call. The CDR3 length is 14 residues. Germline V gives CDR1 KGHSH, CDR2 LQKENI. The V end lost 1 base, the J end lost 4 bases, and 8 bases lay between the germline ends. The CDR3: CASSPLAVYNEQFF. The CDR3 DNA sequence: TGTGCCAGCTCACCACTTGCAGTTTACAATGAGCAGTTCTTC.

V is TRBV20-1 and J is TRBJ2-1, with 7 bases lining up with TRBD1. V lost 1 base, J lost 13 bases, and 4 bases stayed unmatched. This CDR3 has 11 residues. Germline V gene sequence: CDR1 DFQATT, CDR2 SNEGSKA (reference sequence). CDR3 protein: CSARVDRVQFF. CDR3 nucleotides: TGCAGTGCTAGAGTCGACAGGGTACAGTTCTTC.

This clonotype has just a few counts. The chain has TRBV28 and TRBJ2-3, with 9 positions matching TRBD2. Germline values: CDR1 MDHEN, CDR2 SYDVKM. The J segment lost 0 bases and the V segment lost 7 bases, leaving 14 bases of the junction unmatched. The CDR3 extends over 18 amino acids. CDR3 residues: CASTLRAGGRPSTDTQYF. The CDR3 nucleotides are TGTGCCAGCACCCTTAGGGCGGGGGGGCGACCTAGCACAGATACGCAGTATTTT.

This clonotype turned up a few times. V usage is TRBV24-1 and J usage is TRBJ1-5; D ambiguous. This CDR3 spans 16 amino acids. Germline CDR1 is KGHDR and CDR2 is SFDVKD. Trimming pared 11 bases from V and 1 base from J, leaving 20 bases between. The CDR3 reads CASPPGKVESNQPQHF. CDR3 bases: TGTGCCAGTCCTCCCGGGAAGGTCGAGAGCAATCAGCCCCAGCATTTT.

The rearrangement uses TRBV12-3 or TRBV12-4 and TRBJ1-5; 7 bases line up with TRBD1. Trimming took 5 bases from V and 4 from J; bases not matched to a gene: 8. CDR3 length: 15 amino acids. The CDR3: CASSVGQDRNQPQHF. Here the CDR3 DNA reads TGTGCCAGCAGTGTAGGACAGGACAGGAATCAGCCCCAGCATTTT.

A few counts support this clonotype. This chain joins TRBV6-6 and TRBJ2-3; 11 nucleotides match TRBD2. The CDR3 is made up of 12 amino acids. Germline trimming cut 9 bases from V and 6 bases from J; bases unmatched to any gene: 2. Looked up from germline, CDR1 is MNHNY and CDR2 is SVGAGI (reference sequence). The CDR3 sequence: CARTSGSDTQYF. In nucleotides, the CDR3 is TGTGCCAGAACTAGCGGGAGTGATACGCAGTATTTT.

The CDR3 sequence: CASSLDPYYGYTF. The CDR3 DNA reads as TGTGCCAGCAGCTTGGACCCCTACTATGGCTACACCTTC. The chain couples TRBV7-9 to TRBJ1-2; D unclear. Trimming cost V 3 bases and J 3 bases, with 8 bases left between them. The CDR3 has 13 residues. Looked up from germline, CDR1 is SEHNR and CDR2 is FQNEAQ (reference sequence).

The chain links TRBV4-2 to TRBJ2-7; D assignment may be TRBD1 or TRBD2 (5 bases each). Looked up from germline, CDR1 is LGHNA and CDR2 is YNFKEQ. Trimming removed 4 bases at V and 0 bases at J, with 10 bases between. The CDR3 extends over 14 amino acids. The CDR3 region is CASSPGTNSYEQYF. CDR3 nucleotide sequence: TGTGCCAGCAGCCCCGGGACCAACTCCTACGAGCAGTACTTC.

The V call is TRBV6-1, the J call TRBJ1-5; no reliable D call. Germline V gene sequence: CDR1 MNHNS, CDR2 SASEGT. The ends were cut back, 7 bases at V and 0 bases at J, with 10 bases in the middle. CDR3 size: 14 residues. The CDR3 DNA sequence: TGTGCCAGCACCCCTGGGTTTAGCAATCAGCCCCAGCATTTT. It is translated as CASTPGFSNQPQHF.

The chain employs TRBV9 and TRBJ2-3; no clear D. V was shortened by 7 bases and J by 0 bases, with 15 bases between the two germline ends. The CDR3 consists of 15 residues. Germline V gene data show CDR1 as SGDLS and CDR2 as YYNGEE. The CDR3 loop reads CASSQDDLSTDTQYF. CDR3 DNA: TGTGCCAGCTCCCAAGACGACCTTAGCACAGATACGCAGTATTTT. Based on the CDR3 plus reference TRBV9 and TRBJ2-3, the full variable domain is DSGVTQTPKHLITATGQRVTLRCSPRSGDLSVYWYQQSLDQGLQFLIQYYNGEERAKGNILERFSAQQFPDLHSELNLSSLELGDSALYFCASSQDDLSTDTQYFGPGTRLTVL.

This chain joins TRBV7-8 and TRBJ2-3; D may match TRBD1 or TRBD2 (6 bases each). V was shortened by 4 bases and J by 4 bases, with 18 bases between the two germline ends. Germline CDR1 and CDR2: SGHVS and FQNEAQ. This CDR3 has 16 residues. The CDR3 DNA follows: TGTGCCAGCAGCTCCCAGTTACCGGGGGCAGCAGATACGCAGTATTTT. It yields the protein CASSSQLPGAADTQYF. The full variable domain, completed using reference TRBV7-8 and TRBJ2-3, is GAGVSQSPRYKVAKRGQDVALRCDPISGHVSLFWYQQALGQGPEFLTYFQNEAQLDKSGLPSDRFFAERPEGSVSTLKIQRTQQEDSAVYLCASSSQLPGAADTQYFGPGTRLTVL.

This CDR3 is CASSSPDADRGGVRTQYF. For the CDR3, the DNA is TGTGCCAGCAGCTCCCCCGACGCGGACAGGGGAGGGGTCCGAACGCAGTATTTT. The rearrangement uses TRBV11-3 and TRBJ2-3; TRBD1 agrees at 9 bases. Germline V CDR1 and CDR2: SGHNT, YENEEA. J lost 9 bases, V lost 4 bases, and 20 bases had no gene match. The CDR3 is 18 amino acids.